This T cell receptor (beta chain) was profiled in a study of T cell responses to AZD1222 COVID-19 vaccine. Study results and limitations: The donors showed a predominance of white British ancestry and of females, with possible underestimation of clonal diversity. Spike was spanned by vaccine-associated CD4 TCRs, with dominance at 160-218 and 743-854.

Germline V gene data show CDR1 as SGHRS and CDR2 as YFSETQ. The CDR3 covers 17 residues. After removal of 0 bases from V and 4 bases from J, the junction contained 12 bases not matched to a gene. Concerning this clone: Its antigen is still unknown.

Samples with a second dose at about 4 or about 12 weeks were pooled together. Assay used: immunoSEQ multiplex PCR; TCRdb lists only in-frame clones, some missing. Among over 130,000 clones listed, around 90% were seen once. The material was peripheral blood, obtained 28 days after the second AZD1222 dose. The chain employs TRBV5-1 and TRBJ2-7; 8 bases are a match to TRBD1. This clonotype was sampled from an adult who received the AZD1222 COVID-19 vaccine. CDR3 coding DNA: TGCGCCAGCAGCTTGGGTCGGTCTCAGGGGGCAGGATACGAGCAGTACTTC. Its translation is CASSLGRSQGAGYEQYF.